This TCR beta chain was retrieved from a study of blood T cell repertoires in COVID-19. Study context: Donors in the United States, Italy and Spain gave samples during acute or convalescent COVID-19.

Researchers sorted participants into cohorts using their self-reported clinical history. V was clipped by 11 bases and J by 3 bases, with 15 bases between them. CDR1 is MNHEY and CDR2 is SVGAGI in the germline V gene. This CDR3 has 13 residues. In the study's own analysis: Scientists estimated how many nucleated cells there were by amplifying reference gene primers. TCRdb keeps only in-frame clones here, not all; method: immunoSEQ multiplex PCR. Clonal size and the V and J genes are those of that table, whereas D and trimming came from the DNA. The table lists roughly 200,000 clones, roughly 86% of them singletons.

The chain carries TRBV6-5 and TRBJ2-3, with D perhaps matching TRBD1 (6 bases). The receptor was derived from a man aged 35-49 years with acute COVID-19. Sequencing was carried out using PBMCs or T cells enriched from blood (not recorded which). The CDR3 reads CAGGRQGTDTQYF. CDR3 bases: TGTGCCGGGGGCCGGCAGGGTACAGATACGCAGTATTTT.